This TCR beta chain is drawn from a study of T cells in localized non-small cell lung cancer. Sequenced by immunoSEQ multiplex PCR; TCRdb stores in-frame clones only, minus some. The table has around 1,600 clones, about 18% seen once. The CDR3 has 17 amino acids. Trimming left V 1 base short and J 2 bases short, with 13 bases between. The V gene's germline CDR1 is SGHRS and CDR2 YFSETQ. This clone was counted a single time. The receptor was isolated from a woman aged 35 to 75 with stage I lung adenocarcinoma. The starting material was lung tumor tissue, obtained before any cancer treatment. The chain uses TRBV5-1 and TRBJ2-6; possibly TRBD2 for D (5 bases). CDR3 in amino acids: CASSLNSPGAGANVLTF. The CDR3 coding sequence is TGCGCCAGCAGCTTGAACAGCCCCGGGGCTGGGGCCAACGTCCTGACTTTC.